This TCR beta chain stems from a study of blood T cells in healthy people across ages. It was with a sample-barcoded 5' primer and a J-beta primer mix that a second PCR of about 6 to 11 cycles was run. One entry per CDR3 protein results from TCRdb running MiXCR on the 5' RACE reads. Of around 780,000 distinct CDR3 sequences in the sample, approximately 60% are singletons; the top ten hold roughly 25%. V was trimmed by 0 bases and J by 9 bases, leaving 6 bases between them. The CDR3 sequence is 12 residues long. CDR1 and CDR2 from the germline V gene are KGHSH and LQKENI. This clonotype was seen a handful of times. Antigen: not known. Notes on the study in general: Percentage of naive T cells showed a strong correlation with TCR beta diversity.

This clonotype originated in a man aged 40-49 years in good health. The gene calls are TRBV18 and TRBJ2-1; D unclear. Sequencing used blood. The CDR3 nucleotides read TGTGCCAGCTCACCACCGGTCGGTGAGCAGTTCTTC. Residues: CASSPPVGEQFF.